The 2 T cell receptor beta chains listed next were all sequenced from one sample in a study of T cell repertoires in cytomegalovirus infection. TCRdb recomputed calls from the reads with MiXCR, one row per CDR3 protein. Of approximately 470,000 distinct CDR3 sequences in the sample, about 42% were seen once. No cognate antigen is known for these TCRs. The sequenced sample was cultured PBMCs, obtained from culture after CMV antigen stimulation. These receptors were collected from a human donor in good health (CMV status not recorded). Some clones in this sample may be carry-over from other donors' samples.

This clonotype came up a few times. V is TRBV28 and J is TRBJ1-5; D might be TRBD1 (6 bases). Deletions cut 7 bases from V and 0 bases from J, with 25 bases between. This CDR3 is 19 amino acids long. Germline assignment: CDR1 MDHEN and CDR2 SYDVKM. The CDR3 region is CASTPPYRVVGYSNQPQHF. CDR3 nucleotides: TGTGCCAGCACCCCTCCCTACAGGGTCGTGGGGTATAGCAATCAGCCCCAGCATTTT.

CDR3 loop: CASSFRAGTVEETQYF. CDR3 bases: TGTGCCAGCAGTTTTCGTGCAGGGACGGTTGAAGAGACCCAGTACTTC. The rearrangement links TRBV12-3 or TRBV12-4 to TRBJ2-5, with D perhaps given as TRBD1 or TRBD2 (5 bases each). V lost 3 bases, J lost 3 bases, and 17 bases lay in between. The CDR3 spans 16 residues.